This T cell receptor beta chain was found in a study of T cells in women clearing cervical HPV infection. As for this clone: The read ends 3 residues before the CDR3 terminus; that terminus is restored from the germline J gene.

Trimming cost V 2 bases and J 5 bases; bases outside gene matches: 6. The length of the CDR3 is 15 residues. This table comes from immunoSEQ multiplex PCR, and its TCRdb copy is limited to in-frame clones, with some not included. The table lists about 21,000 clones. The specimen was blood buffy coat. The clonotype originates from a woman between 18 and 70 years old with a cervical HPV16 infection that either progressed to CIN3+ or cleared (not recorded which). The chain carries TRBV23-1 and TRBJ2-3; 8 nucleotides agree with TRBD1. TRBV23-1 is classed as an ORF, of uncertain function. CDR3: CASSQGAGGIDTQYF. The CDR3 bases that were read are TGCGCCAGCAGTCAAGGTGCAGGGGGCATAGATACG.